One TCR beta chain is described in this entry. The target antigen is unknown. The CDR3 extends over 14 amino acids. Trimming at V came to 3 bases and at J to 9 bases, leaving 7 bases not matched to a gene. CDR1 is MDHEN, CDR2 SYDVKM, per germline. RNA transcripts were the template for amplifying TCR beta CDR3 regions. The HTBI primer set served for first-round RT-PCR of the TCR CDR3. Each CDR3 protein is one row after TCRdb ran MiXCR on the multiplex PCR reads. The table has 300,000 to 400,000 distinct CDR3 sequences, about 14% seen once. The sample originates from a study of T cells in Graves' hyperthyroidism and ophthalmopathy. The study, taken as a whole, reports: The model forecast ophthalmopathy, anticipating it by a median around 6.9 months before onset.

Participants, patients aged 18 to 65, had newly diagnosed hyperthyroidism with a duration under 2 months. The authors took PBMCs from roughly 9.5 ml fresh peripheral blood. The chain carries TRBV28 and TRBJ1-1; 10 bases match TRBD1. The clonotype comes from a woman aged 60-75 years with Graves' hyperthyroidism. What was sequenced was blood. CDR3 in DNA: TGTGCCAGCAGTTTGCGACAGGGGGCTACTAAAGCTTTCTTT. It codes for CASSLRQGATKAFF.